These T cell receptor beta chains were read from a single sample in a study of cytomegalovirus exposure and HLA in healthy donors. Some clones are missing from TCRdb's copy, which holds only in-frame ones; the method was immunoSEQ multiplex PCR. Here the sample spans about 160,000 clones, about 77% being singletons. The sequenced material came from PBMCs. All receptors come from a woman between 45 and 60 years old in good health and CMV-seronegative. Both conserved end residues are part of each CDR3. A D gene is named only where the DNA matches it firmly. Clone size, where shown, is once, few, many, or a class for clones that have expanded.

TRBJ1-1 | TRBD1 | TRBV2 | - | CASSVADRGASEAFF | TGTGCCAGCAGTGTGGCGGACAGGGGAGCCTCTGAAGCTTTCTTT
TRBJ2-2 | - | TRBV30 | - | CAWSVRVGNTGELFF | TGTGCCTGGAGTGTACGGGTAGGGAACACCGGGGAGCTGTTTTTT
TRBJ2-7 | TRBD2 | TRBV30 | few | CAWRREGAGEQYF | TGTGCCTGGAGGAGGGAGGGTGCTGGCGAGCAGTACTTC
TRBJ1-4 | - | TRBV7-2 | - | CASSLGRNEKLFF | TGTGCCAGCAGCCTAGGGAGGAATGAAAAACTGTTTTTT
TRBJ1-3 | - | TRBV11-2 | - | CASSLGHSSGNTIYF | TGTGCCAGCAGCTTAGGGCATTCCTCTGGAAACACCATATATTTT
TRBJ1-1 | - | TRBV29-1 | - | CSARGWDTEAFF | TGCAGCGCTCGAGGTTGGGACACTGAAGCTTTCTTT
TRBJ2-7 | - | TRBV7-2 | - | CASSLTAPYEQYF | TGTGCCAGCAGCTTAACAGCCCCCTACGAGCAGTACTTC
TRBJ2-5 | TRBD1 | TRBV6-1 | - | CASETGAQETQYF | TGTGCCAGCGAGACAGGGGCGCAAGAGACCCAGTACTTC
TRBJ1-5 | - | TRBV6-5 | - | CASCPGLSNQPQHF | TGTGCCAGCTGCCCAGGGTTAAGCAATCAGCCCCAGCATTTT
TRBJ1-4 | - | TRBV29-1 | - | CSVVAGVREKLFF | TGCAGCGTTGTAGCAGGGGTGAGAGAAAAACTGTTTTTT
TRBJ1-4 | - | TRBV2 | few | CASAQQQATNEKLFF | TGTGCCAGCGCCCAACAGCAAGCAACTAATGAAAAACTGTTTTTT
TRBJ2-3 | TRBD1 | TRBV27 | - | CASRILRDSTDTQYF | TGTGCCAGCAGAATCCTCCGGGACAGCACGGATACGCAGTATTTT
TRBJ1-5 | - | TRBV10-3 | - | CAISESQGRQPQHF | TGTGCCATCAGTGAGTCTCAGGGTCGCCAGCCCCAGCATTTT